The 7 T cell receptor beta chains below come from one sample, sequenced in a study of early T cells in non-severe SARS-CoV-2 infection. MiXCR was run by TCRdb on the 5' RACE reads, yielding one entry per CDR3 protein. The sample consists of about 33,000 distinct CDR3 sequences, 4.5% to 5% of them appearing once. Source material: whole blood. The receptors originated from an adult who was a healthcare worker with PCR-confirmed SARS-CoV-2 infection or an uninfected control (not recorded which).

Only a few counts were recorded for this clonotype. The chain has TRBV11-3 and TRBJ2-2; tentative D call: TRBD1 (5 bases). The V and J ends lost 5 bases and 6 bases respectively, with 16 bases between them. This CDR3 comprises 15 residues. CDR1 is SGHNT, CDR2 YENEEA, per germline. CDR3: CASSTRPGRAGELFF. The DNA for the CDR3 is TGTGCCAGCAGCACCCGCCCCGGCAGGGCCGGGGAGCTGTTTTTT.

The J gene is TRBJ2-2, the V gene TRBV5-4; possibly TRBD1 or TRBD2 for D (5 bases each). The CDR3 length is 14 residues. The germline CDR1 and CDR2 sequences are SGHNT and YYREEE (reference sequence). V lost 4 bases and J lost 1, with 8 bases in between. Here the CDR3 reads CASSRDVNTGELFF. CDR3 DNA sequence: TGTGCCAGCAGCCGGGACGTGAACACCGGGGAGCTGTTTTTT.

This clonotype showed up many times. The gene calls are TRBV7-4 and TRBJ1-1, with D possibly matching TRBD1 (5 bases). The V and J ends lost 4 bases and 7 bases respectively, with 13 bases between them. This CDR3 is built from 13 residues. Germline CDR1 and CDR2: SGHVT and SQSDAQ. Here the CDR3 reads CASSSTRDGEAFF. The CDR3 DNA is TGTGCCAGCAGCTCTACTAGGGACGGTGAAGCTTTCTTT.

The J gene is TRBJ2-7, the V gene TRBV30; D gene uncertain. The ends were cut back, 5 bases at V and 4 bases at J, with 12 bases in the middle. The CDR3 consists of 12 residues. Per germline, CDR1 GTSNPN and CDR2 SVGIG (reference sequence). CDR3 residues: CAWAQNRYEQYF. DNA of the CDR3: TGTGCCTGGGCCCAGAACAGATACGAGCAGTACTTC.

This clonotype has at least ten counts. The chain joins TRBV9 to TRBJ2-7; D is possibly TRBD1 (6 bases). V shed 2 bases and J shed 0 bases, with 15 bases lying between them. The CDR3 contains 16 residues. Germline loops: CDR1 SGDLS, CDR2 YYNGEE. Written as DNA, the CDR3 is TGTGCCAGCAGCGTGGGAATCGGGGACACCTCCTACGAGCAGTACTTC. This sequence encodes CASSVGIGDTSYEQYF.

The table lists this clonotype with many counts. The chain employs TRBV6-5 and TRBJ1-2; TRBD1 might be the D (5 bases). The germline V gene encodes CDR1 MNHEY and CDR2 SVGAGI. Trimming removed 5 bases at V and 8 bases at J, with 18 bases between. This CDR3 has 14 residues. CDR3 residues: CASSHPHGTSGYTF. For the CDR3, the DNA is TGTGCCAGCAGTCACCCCCACGGGACGTCGGGCTACACCTTC.

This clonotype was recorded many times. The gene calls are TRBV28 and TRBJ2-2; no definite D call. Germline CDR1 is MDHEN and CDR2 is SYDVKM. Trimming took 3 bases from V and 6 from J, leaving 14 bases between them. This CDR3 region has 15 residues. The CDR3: CASSFGLEFPGELFF. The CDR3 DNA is TGTGCCAGCAGTTTCGGGCTAGAATTCCCCGGGGAGCTGTTTTTT. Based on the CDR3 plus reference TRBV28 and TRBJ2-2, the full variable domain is DVKVTQSSRYLVKRTGEKVFLECVQDMDHENMFWYRQDPGLGLRLIYFSYDVKMKEKGDIPEGYSVSREKKERFSLILESASTNQTSMYLCASSFGLEFPGELFFGEGSRLTVL.